This T cell receptor (beta chain) was sequenced for a study of shared clonotypes between healthy human individuals. TCRdb keeps only in-frame clones here, not all; method: immunoSEQ multiplex PCR. This sample has just over 2,000,000 clones, with roughly 94% found just once. Regarding this clone: Its target is unknown.

CD45RO-negative cells were positively selected for CCR7, leaving out terminally differentiated effector memory CD45RA+ cells. The length of the CDR3 is 13 residues. Looked up from germline, CDR1 is SQVTM and CDR2 is ANQGSEA. The V gene lost 7 bases and the J gene lost 6 bases, with 16 bases spanning the gap. Study conclusions and caveats: Unshared clonotypes carried lower generation probabilities than those common to all four donors. A generally larger estimated richness was seen in naive subsets than in memory subsets.

The specimen was naive CD8+ T cells sorted from blood. The receptor was derived from a man in his late teens or twenties in good health. The V call is TRBV29-1, the J call TRBJ2-1; possible D gene TRBD2, 6 bases. CDR3 in amino acids: CSANGGILNEQFF. CDR3 bases: TGCAGCGCAAATGGGGGGATACTCAATGAGCAGTTCTTC.